This entry is about one T cell receptor beta chain. Its antigen is not known. This entry comes from a study of cytomegalovirus exposure and HLA in healthy donors. Study-level points and caveats: Cytomegalovirus-associated TCR beta chains were listed, numbering some 180.

The PCR made use of 60 Vbeta and 13 Jbeta primers. Libraries were prepared by immunoSEQ multiplex PCR; TCRdb keeps only in-frame clonotypes and omits some of them. The repertoire consists of 150,000 to 200,000 clones, with about 72% occurring once and the leading ten covering over 2%. Trimming removed 7 bases from V and 0 bases from J; junction bases left unmatched: 1. The germline V gene has CDR1 MNHEY and CDR2 SVGAGI. This CDR3 spans 13 amino acids. J is TRBJ2-3 and V is TRBV6-5, with 7 bases matching TRBD2. The TCR sequence derives from a human donor in good health. The sample consisted of PBMCs. As DNA, the CDR3 is TGTGCCAGCATGACTAGCAGCACAGATACGCAGTATTTT. Its translation is CASMTSSTDTQYF.